This T cell receptor (beta chain) was sequenced in a study of blood T cell repertoires in COVID-19. Turning to the study itself: COVID-19 samples, acute and convalescent, were from the United States, Italy and Spain. PBMCs, B-cell-depleted T cells, or T cells provided the cDNA or gDNA that made up the material.

Sequencing used immunoSEQ multiplex PCR; TCRdb keeps in-frame clones, though not all of them. The repertoire holds roughly 160,000 clones, with approximately 88% as singletons. In germline, CDR1 is SNHLY, CDR2 FYNNEI. The ends lost 5 bases at V and 11 bases at J; junction bases unmatched: 6. The CDR3 loop spans 12 amino acids. Two negative PCRs, clearance, or symptom resolution had been documented for recovered Cohort 3 donors. The chain combines TRBV2 with TRBJ1-5; TRBD1 matches at 7 bases. Sequencing was carried out using PBMCs or T cells enriched from blood (not recorded which). The receptor's source is an older woman who had recovered from COVID-19. CDR3 region: CASSHDTGAQHF. Here the CDR3 DNA reads TGTGCCAGCAGTCATGACACAGGGGCCCAGCATTTT.